This is a list of T cell receptor beta chains from one sample in a study of shared clonotypes between healthy human individuals. Assay used: immunoSEQ multiplex PCR; TCRdb lists only in-frame clones, some missing. The sample records around 620,000 clones, around 95% being singletons. Specimen: naive CD8+ T cells sorted from blood. Receptors were obtained from a woman between 25 and 40 years old in good health. Both conserved end residues are part of each CDR3. The D gene is left open where the match is weak. The size field is filled for only some rows; it gives once, few, many or a size class.

J gene: TRBJ1-1; clone size: .; V gene: TRBV27; D gene: .; CDR3 protein: CASSFQPQGEAFF; CDR3 DNA: TGTGCCAGCAGTTTTCAACCACAGGGTGAAGCTTTCTTT
J gene: TRBJ1-2; clone size: .; V gene: TRBV27; D gene: TRBD1; CDR3 protein: CASKTGTGTHYGYTF; CDR3 DNA: TGTGCCAGCAAGACCGGGACAGGGACGCACTATGGCTACACCTTC
J gene: TRBJ1-5; clone size: .; V gene: TRBV4-1; D gene: .; CDR3 protein: CASSQDVGGYQPQHF; CDR3 DNA: TGCGCCAGCAGCCAAGATGTGGGGGGTTATCAGCCCCAGCATTTT
J gene: TRBJ2-7; clone size: .; V gene: TRBV28; D gene: TRBD2; CDR3 protein: CASSGTSNSYEQYF; CDR3 DNA: TGTGCCAGCAGCGGGACTAGTAATTCCTACGAGCAGTACTTC
J gene: TRBJ2-3; clone size: .; V gene: TRBV19; D gene: TRBD2; CDR3 protein: CASHGGTDTQYF; CDR3 DNA: TGTGCCAGTCACGGGGGGACAGATACGCAGTATTTT
J gene: TRBJ2-5; clone size: once; V gene: TRBV27; D gene: TRBD1; CDR3 protein: CASSSHNISGTGPRQYF; CDR3 DNA: TGTGCCAGCAGTTCCCACAACATTTCCGGGACAGGGCCACGCCAGTACTTC
J gene: TRBJ2-7; clone size: .; V gene: TRBV27; D gene: .; CDR3 protein: CASSLTGSPYEQYF; CDR3 DNA: TGTGCCAGCAGTCTGACCGGGTCTCCCTACGAGCAGTACTTC
J gene: TRBJ1-1; clone size: .; V gene: TRBV7-9; D gene: .; CDR3 protein: CASSLGYTEAFF; CDR3 DNA: TGTGCCAGCAGCTTGGGGTACACTGAAGCTTTCTTT
J gene: TRBJ1-3; clone size: .; V gene: TRBV10-1; D gene: .; CDR3 protein: CASSISVDTIYF; CDR3 DNA: TGCGCCAGCAGTATTAGTGTAGACACCATATATTTT
J gene: TRBJ1-5; clone size: .; V gene: TRBV6-6; D gene: .; CDR3 protein: CASSGGYSNQPQHF; CDR3 DNA: TGTGCCAGCAGTGGGGGGTATAGCAATCAGCCCCAGCATTTT
J gene: TRBJ2-4; clone size: .; V gene: TRBV13; D gene: TRBD2; CDR3 protein: CASSLGGLAELAKNIQYF; CDR3 DNA: TGTGCCAGCAGCTTAGGCGGGCTAGCGGAACTAGCCAAAAACATTCAGTACTTC
J gene: TRBJ2-7; clone size: .; V gene: TRBV7-6; D gene: .; CDR3 protein: CASSLGSGVNYEQYF; CDR3 DNA: TGTGCCAGCAGCTTAGGTTCGGGGGTTAACTACGAGCAGTACTTC
J gene: TRBJ2-7; clone size: .; V gene: TRBV5-4; D gene: .; CDR3 protein: CASSPSDSVRRYEQYF; CDR3 DNA: TGTGCCAGCAGCCCTTCAGACTCCGTGAGGCGGTACGAGCAGTACTTC
J gene: TRBJ1-2; clone size: .; V gene: TRBV5-4; D gene: .; CDR3 protein: CASSLDGSYGYTF; CDR3 DNA: TGTGCCAGCAGCTTGGACGGTTCCTATGGCTACACCTTC
J gene: TRBJ1-1; clone size: once; V gene: TRBV6-5; D gene: .; CDR3 protein: CASSYSNSPLNTEAFF; CDR3 DNA: TGTGCCAGCAGTTACTCGAACTCTCCGTTGAACACTGAAGCTTTCTTT
J gene: TRBJ2-2; clone size: .; V gene: TRBV19; D gene: TRBD1; CDR3 protein: CASSMDGTVRPEGTGELFF; CDR3 DNA: TGTGCCAGTAGTATGGATGGGACAGTACGACCCGAGGGCACCGGGGAGCTGTTTTTT
J gene: TRBJ2-7; clone size: .; V gene: TRBV28; D gene: .; CDR3 protein: CASSLSFEGTYEQYF; CDR3 DNA: TGTGCCAGCAGTTTATCCTTTGAGGGGACCTACGAGCAGTACTTC
J gene: TRBJ2-2; clone size: .; V gene: TRBV7-9; D gene: .; CDR3 protein: CASSLAGPANTGELFF; CDR3 DNA: TGTGCCAGCAGCTTAGCGGGGCCGGCGAACACCGGGGAGCTGTTTTTT
J gene: TRBJ2-5; clone size: .; V gene: TRBV27; D gene: .; CDR3 protein: CASSFAGSQETQYF; CDR3 DNA: TGTGCCAGCAGTTTTGCTGGGTCCCAAGAGACCCAGTACTTC
J gene: TRBJ2-2; clone size: .; V gene: TRBV15; D gene: .; CDR3 protein: CATSRTSGLAGELFF; CDR3 DNA: TGTGCCACCAGCAGAACCTCAGGGTTGGCCGGGGAGCTGTTTTTT
J gene: TRBJ2-7; clone size: .; V gene: TRBV7-9; D gene: TRBD1; CDR3 protein: CASSLGRDRGDEQYF; CDR3 DNA: TGTGCCAGCAGCTTAGGACGGGACAGGGGGGACGAGCAGTACTTC
J gene: TRBJ2-3; clone size: .; V gene: TRBV10-2; D gene: TRBD1; CDR3 protein: CASSDEPSGGDTQYF; CDR3 DNA: TGCGCCAGCAGTGATGAGCCTTCAGGGGGAGATACGCAGTATTTT
J gene: TRBJ2-1; clone size: .; V gene: TRBV5-1; D gene: .; CDR3 protein: CASSSRGLYNEQFF; CDR3 DNA: TGCGCCAGCAGCTCCCGGGGCCTTTACAATGAGCAGTTCTTC
J gene: TRBJ2-5; clone size: .; V gene: TRBV21-1; D gene: .; CDR3 protein: CASSKAVGSQETQYF; CDR3 DNA: TGTGCCAGCAGCAAAGCGGTGGGGTCCCAAGAGACCCAGTACTTC
J gene: TRBJ2-7; clone size: .; V gene: TRBV7-3; D gene: .; CDR3 protein: CASSLKQLPSYEQYF; CDR3 DNA: TGTGCCAGCAGCTTAAAGCAGCTACCCTCCTACGAGCAGTACTTC
J gene: TRBJ2-7; clone size: .; V gene: TRBV7-3; D gene: TRBD2; CDR3 protein: CASSSTGLAGDEQYF; CDR3 DNA: TGTGCCAGCAGCTCAACTGGGCTAGCGGGAGATGAGCAGTACTTC
J gene: TRBJ2-7; clone size: .; V gene: TRBV15; D gene: TRBD2; CDR3 protein: CATRSAGTRTSYEQYF; CDR3 DNA: TGTGCCACCAGGAGCGCCGGGACTAGGACCTCCTACGAGCAGTACTTC
J gene: TRBJ2-1; clone size: .; V gene: TRBV29-1; D gene: TRBD2; CDR3 protein: CSVEDGLGTYNEQFF; CDR3 DNA: TGCAGCGTTGAAGATGGACTAGGGACGTACAATGAGCAGTTCTTC
J gene: TRBJ2-7; clone size: .; V gene: TRBV2; D gene: .; CDR3 protein: CASSYSRGAYEQYF; CDR3 DNA: TGTGCCAGCAGCTACAGTCGAGGGGCCTACGAGCAGTACTTC
J gene: TRBJ2-7; clone size: .; V gene: TRBV28; D gene: .; CDR3 protein: CASSFRTSYEQYF; CDR3 DNA: TGTGCCAGCAGTTTTAGAACTAGCTACGAGCAGTACTTC
J gene: TRBJ2-5; clone size: .; V gene: TRBV13; D gene: TRBD2; CDR3 protein: CASRLAGGPKDQETQYF; CDR3 DNA: TGTGCCAGCAGGTTAGCGGGAGGGCCCAAGGATCAAGAGACCCAGTACTTC
J gene: TRBJ2-7; clone size: .; V gene: TRBV7-8; D gene: .; CDR3 protein: CASSLVGGREANEQYF; CDR3 DNA: TGTGCCAGCAGCTTAGTCGGTGGCAGGGAGGCAAACGAGCAGTACTTC
J gene: TRBJ2-1; clone size: .; V gene: TRBV9; D gene: .; CDR3 protein: CASSSRALGGPEANNEQFF; CDR3 DNA: TGTGCCAGCAGCTCCAGAGCCCTCGGTGGACCAGAAGCCAACAATGAGCAGTTCTTC
J gene: TRBJ2-3; clone size: .; V gene: TRBV6-5; D gene: .; CDR3 protein: CASSSYLFTDTQYF; CDR3 DNA: TGTGCCAGCAGTTCGTATCTTTTCACAGATACGCAGTATTTT
J gene: TRBJ2-3; clone size: .; V gene: TRBV10-2; D gene: TRBD2; CDR3 protein: CASSDPPLGGGRVMDTQYF; CDR3 DNA: TGCGCCAGCAGTGACCCGCCCCTCGGGGGCGGGAGGGTTATGGATACGCAGTATTTT
J gene: TRBJ2-7; clone size: .; V gene: TRBV27; D gene: TRBD1; CDR3 protein: CASSPGTVSPEQYF; CDR3 DNA: TGTGCCAGCAGTCCCGGGACAGTAAGCCCCGAGCAGTACTTC
J gene: TRBJ2-1; clone size: once; V gene: TRBV30; D gene: TRBD2; CDR3 protein: CAWSFPDRGEIYNEQFF; CDR3 DNA: TGTGCCTGGAGCTTCCCGGATCGGGGGGAGATCTACAATGAGCAGTTCTTC
J gene: TRBJ2-7; clone size: .; V gene: TRBV27; D gene: TRBD1; CDR3 protein: CASSGTGAYEQYF; CDR3 DNA: TGTGCCAGCAGCGGCACAGGGGCCTACGAGCAGTACTTC
J gene: TRBJ2-2; clone size: once; V gene: TRBV28; D gene: .; CDR3 protein: CASSFGITGELFF; CDR3 DNA: TGTGCCAGCAGTTTTGGGATTACCGGGGAGCTGTTTTTT
J gene: TRBJ1-1; clone size: .; V gene: TRBV6-6; D gene: .; CDR3 protein: CASSYISVSAEAFF; CDR3 DNA: TGTGCCAGCAGTTACATAAGTGTGAGCGCTGAAGCTTTCTTT
J gene: TRBJ1-5; clone size: .; V gene: TRBV7-9; D gene: .; CDR3 protein: CASSLAYGSNQPQHF; CDR3 DNA: TGTGCCAGCAGCTTAGCTTACGGTAGCAATCAGCCCCAGCATTTT
J gene: TRBJ1-5; clone size: .; V gene: TRBV19; D gene: .; CDR3 protein: CASSSPISGVVAQHF; CDR3 DNA: TGTGCCAGTAGTAGTCCAATCTCGGGGGTTGTGGCCCAGCATTTT
J gene: TRBJ1-5; clone size: .; V gene: TRBV7-9; D gene: .; CDR3 protein: CASSLDAGNQPQHF; CDR3 DNA: TGTGCCAGCAGCTTAGACGCTGGCAATCAGCCCCAGCATTTT
J gene: TRBJ1-5; clone size: .; V gene: TRBV28; D gene: .; CDR3 protein: CASSSVQPQHF; CDR3 DNA: TGTGCCAGCAGTTCCGTACAGCCCCAGCATTTT
J gene: TRBJ2-3; clone size: .; V gene: TRBV28; D gene: TRBD2; CDR3 protein: CASTFLTLTSGSRPDTQYF; CDR3 DNA: TGTGCCAGCACCTTTCTGACGTTGACTAGCGGGAGTCGCCCAGATACGCAGTATTTT
J gene: TRBJ2-2; clone size: once; V gene: TRBV2; D gene: TRBD1; CDR3 protein: CANTGGTGELFF; CDR3 DNA: TGTGCCAACACAGGGGGGACCGGGGAGCTGTTTTTT
J gene: TRBJ2-7; clone size: .; V gene: TRBV27; D gene: TRBD2; CDR3 protein: CASSSGTSGRSEQYF; CDR3 DNA: TGTGCCAGCAGTTCCGGGACTAGCGGGAGATCCGAGCAGTACTTC
J gene: TRBJ2-4; clone size: .; V gene: TRBV27; D gene: .; CDR3 protein: CASSLSSKIAKNIQYF; CDR3 DNA: TGTGCCAGCAGTTTATCCAGTAAAATAGCCAAAAACATTCAGTACTTC
J gene: TRBJ2-1; clone size: once; V gene: TRBV30; D gene: .; CDR3 protein: CAAVHGYYNEQFF; CDR3 DNA: TGTGCCGCCGTCCACGGATACTACAATGAGCAGTTCTTC
J gene: TRBJ2-2; clone size: .; V gene: TRBV29-1; D gene: .; CDR3 protein: CSVERRTGFNTGELFF; CDR3 DNA: TGCAGCGTTGAGAGGCGAACAGGGTTCAACACCGGGGAGCTGTTTTTT
J gene: TRBJ2-7; clone size: .; V gene: TRBV19; D gene: .; CDR3 protein: CASSLALRGEQYF; CDR3 DNA: TGTGCCAGTAGCCTTGCTTTGCGGGGCGAGCAGTACTTC